This T cell receptor beta chain was found in a study of cytomegalovirus exposure and HLA in healthy donors (dated by TCRdb to about 2017). As for the study more broadly: In an earlier analysis of roughly 500 of the donors, approximately 260 Gb of sequence data and 117 million unique TCR beta sequences from about 190 million T cells were reported. Roughly 300 gigabases of sequencing data and around 80 million unique TCR sequences made up an early release that covered some 640 HLA-typed donors. Of the 398 genotyped donors, approximately 83% fell in the genetic ancestry cluster associated with self-reported Caucasian donors. The study was designed to test whether signatures of past pathogen exposure could be identified by cataloging public T cell receptors. The study profiled the T cell repertoires of about 720 subjects by immunosequencing and related them to cytomegalovirus serostatus. A separate validation cohort of over a hundred different subjects was used in addition to the approximately 640-subject first cohort. The study combined high-throughput TCR immunosequencing, statistical association of individual TCRs with disease status, and machine learning to predict cytomegalovirus infection status. A later analysis re-examined previously published TCR beta repertoires from roughly 720 donors and added high-resolution HLA genotyping to investigate patterns of TCR occurrence. Rather than using new phenotypic data, the later analysis identified candidate immune exposures from TCR beta sequences and from how often those sequences occurred across donors. To decide whether each TCR beta V gene segment behaved as functional or pseudogenic, an earlier analysis of some 540 of the donors relied on high-throughput TCR beta sequencing. Donor age, sex, ethnicity and CMV serostatus were compiled alongside the repertoire data. Genome-wide SNP genotypes for about three fifths of the roughly 670 donors were used in a later genetic analysis, which treated that subset as a discovery cohort. All discovery cohort repertoires had been generated on a single sequencing platform. HLA typing included class I and class II loci at four-digit resolution. Typing coverage differed by locus: A, B, C, DRB1 and DQB1 were typed in roughly 620-630 donors, DQA1 in about 500, DPA1 in around 580, and DPB1 in just under 490. Because of strong linkage in the cohort, roughly five DR-DQ haplotypes were treated as single units for association and clustering. Among about 410 genotyped donors of the cohort, an average of about 220,000 unique TCR beta nucleotide sequences was sequenced per donor, of which 15% to 20% were non-productive. General findings and caveats noted by the study authors: A group of highly shared sequence variants was considered likely to be a technical artifact of the sequencing pipeline. Because some donors lacked HLA typing at each locus, the association tests relied only on the typed subset. According to a later analysis, parvovirus B19, influenza, CMV and Epstein-Barr virus appeared linked to several top co-occurrence clusters. The authors suggested that the approach could potentially be extended to other disease states and immunological phenotypes. In this cohort, only TCR beta chains were sequenced, and detectable features were limited by the absence of alpha or paired-chain data. A further reported finding was that TCR beta sequences accurately predicted the HLA-A and HLA-B alleles for most subjects in the first cohort. Presence/absence analyses assumed roughly uniform sequencing depth across donors, an assumption that may not hold. Some IMGT-functional V segments, including TRBV6-2 and TRBV6-3, could not be distinguished by the 87-base-pair reads and were therefore excluded. In a later analysis, the rate of TCR association differed among HLA loci, with DRB1 alleles having the most associated TCRs and HLA-C alleles having the fewest. In a later genetic analysis, a missense DCLRE1C variant was associated with V-gene and J-gene trimming of TCR beta chains, and the association was replicated in an independent cohort. Correlated functional status among segregating V segments might be attributable to linkage disequilibrium, but an unknown experimental factor could not be ruled out. Immune exposure information for the cohort was limited to CMV serostatus. According to a later genetic analysis, donors in an Asian-associated ancestry cluster had fewer N-insertions in productive TCRs than the approximately 650-donor mean. Broadly in line with IMGT annotations, most TCR beta V segments showed up in productive rearrangements about 90% or about 30% of the time in an earlier analysis of several hundred of the donors. Over 15 rarely observed V segments, including chromosome 9 orphons, were excluded from the earlier analysis of some 590 of the donors because counts were too low. A later analysis associated about 18,000 TCR beta sequences with specific HLA alleles at a false discovery rate of 0.05. The study listed 164 TCR beta chains as associated with cytomegalovirus. Compared with equally common non-associated chains, HLA-associated TCR beta chains in a later analysis were more clonally expanded and had lower generation probabilities. A few of the identified cytomegalovirus-associated TCR beta chains were confirmed in vitro to be specific for cytomegalovirus antigens. When HLA alleles, especially DR and DQ, strongly co-occurred, attributing TCR associations to individual alleles was difficult. The classifier was reported to diagnose cytomegalovirus status with high specificity and sensitivity in both the original and validation cohorts. While some public TCRs were present in many individuals, most TCR sequences turned up only very rarely across donors. According to a later analysis, most CMV-associated TCR beta chains appeared to be HLA-restricted, and the HLA associations seemed to be driven largely by CMV exposure.

The cohort consisted of some 670 healthy bone marrow donors. At the time of sampling, all cohort members were nominally healthy, though unrecorded immune exposures were likely present. The donor was CMV seropositive and was included in the group of almost 300 seropositive cohort members. A peripheral blood sample was provided by each donor, and peripheral blood mononuclear cells were used for TCR beta sequencing. The Qiagen DNeasy Blood Extraction Kit was used to extract genomic DNA from the blood cell samples. Library preparation was by the immunoSEQ multiplex PCR assay. For the multiplex PCR, a mixture combining 60 forward primers for TCR Vbeta segments and 13 reverse primers for TCR Jbeta segments was used. A multiplex PCR assay on genomic DNA amplified the CDR3 region of rearranged TCR beta genes. Amplified TCR beta libraries were sequenced as 87-base-pair reads on the Illumina HiSeq System. The study's own analysis went as follows. Across the roughly 670 repertoires, a later analysis counted 78 million or so unique TCR beta chains, around 10 million of which were shared by at least two donors. Raw reads were error-corrected and collapsed into unique sequences with a nearest-neighbor algorithm that merged closely related sequences to remove PCR and sequencing errors. V, D and J gene segments were assigned by aligning CDR3 sequences to IMGT reference sequences. For a sequence to be retained, at least a six-nucleotide match to both a V gene segment and a J gene segment was required. A rearrangement counted as productive if the CDR3 had no stop codons and remained in frame with V and J, and every other rearrangement counted as non-productive. Following IMGT convention, CDR3 was defined as the stretch from the second conserved V-encoded cysteine up to the conserved J-encoded phenylalanine. The earlier analysis of roughly 590 of the donors excluded sequences that lacked an unambiguous match to a single V gene segment. In an earlier analysis of a few hundred of the donors, V segments were called functional above 56.7% productive rearrangements and were called segregating when the between-donor standard deviation exceeded 5%. To diagnose cytomegalovirus status from the catalog of TCR beta chain sequences, a statistical classification framework was built. In a later analysis, V and J genes were assigned by comparing TCR nucleotide sequences against IMGT/GENE-DB human TR gene sequences. Using the TCRdist pipeline, a later analysis assigned CDR3 sequences along with most-parsimonious VDJ recombination scenarios. In a later analysis, every TCR beta chain was defined by the combination of its CDR3 amino acid sequence and its V-gene family, and reads without a unique V-gene family were dropped. In a later analysis, 500 to 700 highly shared, low-generation-probability nucleotide sequences were removed to address suspected cross-contamination and a sequencing artifact. A later analysis calculated a clonal expansion index for each public chain from normalized within-repertoire ranks of inferred template counts. A later analysis computed generation probabilities with a VDJ recombination model fitted to out-of-frame rearrangements, and checked the results against IGoR. A later analysis scored TCR-TCR, TCR-HLA and TCR-CMV co-occurrence with hypergeometric tests, applying a repertoire-size bias correction to TCR pairs. A later analysis estimated false discovery rates by permuting HLA or CMV assignments 20 times. In a later analysis, co-occurring TCRs were grouped with DBSCAN, and TCRdist sequence similarity was added when clustering was performed within HLA-allele-positive subsets. For co-occurrence clustering, repertoires with fewer than 30,000 or more than 120,000 public chains were excluded, along with roughly 5 repertoires with anomalous nucleotide sharing. TCRdb obtained this table from immuneACCESS and retained in-frame rearrangements with V and J assigned. These tables miss some clones; where compared with another copy, unresolved V genes account for less than half of the shortfall, and the remainder is unexplained. The V and J calls and the clone size are those of that table, but D and trimming were determined from the DNA. The sample data list more than 150,000 clones, and nearly 80% of these were observed just once. In total, the top ten clones hold 4.5% to 7.5% of the sample.

A note on this clone: Its antigen target is currently unknown. Base qualities are not at hand, and no much larger clone is one base apart.

Cut back by 5 bases and 5 bases, the V and J ends lie 13 bases apart. CDR1 and CDR2, looked up from the germline V gene (reference sequence), are SGHAT and FQDESV. Measured from the cysteine to the phenylalanine, the CDR3 is 13 residues long. Just the 39-base CDR3 DNA is kept, in frame starting at base 1. Recombination linked TRBV11-1 to TRBJ2-7; the D gene is perhaps TRBD1, from 6 matching bases. The source of this sequence is a woman aged 25-40 years in good health and CMV-seropositive. Sequencing was carried out using PBMCs. In nucleotides, the sequence is TGTGCCAGCAGCCCTAGGACAGCCCACGAGCAGTACTTC. Translated, it reads CASSPRTAHEQYF.